This TCR beta chain was sequenced during a study of cytomegalovirus exposure and HLA in healthy donors. On the study more broadly: Of the donors genotyped, 300 to 500 in all, 65% to 90% fell in the Caucasian-associated ancestry cluster. General study findings and limits: Later, an analysis showed that TCR beta chains associated with HLA were more clonally expanded than others that were equally common. When presence/absence was analysed, sequencing depth was taken to be roughly uniform across donors.

The PCR contained 60 Vbeta and 13 Jbeta primers. TCRdb keeps only in-frame clones here, not all; method: immunoSEQ multiplex PCR. The sample is made up of about 160,000 clones, and the top ten hold 1.3% of it. On this clone itself: What it binds is unknown.

CDR3 length: 16 residues. V was trimmed by 4 bases and J by 8 bases, leaving 21 bases between them. The germline gives CDR1 SGHTA, CDR2 FQGTGA. Sequencing was performed on PBMCs. The TCR was taken from a woman in her fifties or sixties in good health and CMV-seronegative. The chain carries TRBV7-3 and TRBJ2-1, with D tentatively TRBD1 (6 bases). The CDR3 DNA is TGTGCCAGCAGCTCCCCAAAAAATACAGGGAGCGATGAGCAGTTCTTC. Protein product: CASSSPKNTGSDEQFF. Combining the CDR3 with reference TRBV7-3 and TRBJ2-1 gives the whole variable domain GAGVSQTPSNKVTEKGKYVELRCDPISGHTALYWYRQSLGQGPEFLIYFQGTGAADDSGLPNDRFFAVRPEGSVSTLKIQRTERGDSAVYLCASSSPKNTGSDEQFFGPGTRLTVL.